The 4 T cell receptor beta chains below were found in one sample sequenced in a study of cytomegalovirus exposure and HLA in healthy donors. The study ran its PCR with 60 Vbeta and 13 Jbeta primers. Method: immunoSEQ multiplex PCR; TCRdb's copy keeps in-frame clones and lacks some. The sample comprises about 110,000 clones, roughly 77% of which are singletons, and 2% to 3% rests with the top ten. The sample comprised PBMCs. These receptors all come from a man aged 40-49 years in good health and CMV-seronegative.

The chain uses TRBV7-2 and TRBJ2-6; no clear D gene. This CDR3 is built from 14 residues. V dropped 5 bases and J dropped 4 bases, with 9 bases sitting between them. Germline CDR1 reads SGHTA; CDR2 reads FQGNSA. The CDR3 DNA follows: TGTGCCAGCAGCCTGCTGGCCGGGGCCAACGTCCTGACTTTC. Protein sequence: CASSLLAGANVLTF.

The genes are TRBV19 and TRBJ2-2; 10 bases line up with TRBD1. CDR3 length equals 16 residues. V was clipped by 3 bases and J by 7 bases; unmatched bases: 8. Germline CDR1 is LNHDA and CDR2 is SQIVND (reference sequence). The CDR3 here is CASSIWDRGSGGELFF. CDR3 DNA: TGTGCCAGTAGTATTTGGGACAGGGGTTCCGGCGGGGAGCTGTTTTTT.

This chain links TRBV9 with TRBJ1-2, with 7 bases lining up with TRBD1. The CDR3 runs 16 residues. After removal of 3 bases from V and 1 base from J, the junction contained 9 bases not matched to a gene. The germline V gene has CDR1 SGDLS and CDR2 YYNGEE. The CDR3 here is CASSGPGTEDNYGYTF. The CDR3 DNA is TGTGCCAGCAGCGGACCCGGGACAGAAGATAACTATGGCTACACCTTC.

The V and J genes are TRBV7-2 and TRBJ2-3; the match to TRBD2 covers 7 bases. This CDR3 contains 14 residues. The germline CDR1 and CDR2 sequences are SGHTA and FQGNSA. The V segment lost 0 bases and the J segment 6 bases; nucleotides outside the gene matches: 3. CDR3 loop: CASSLARGTDTQYF. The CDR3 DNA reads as TGTGCCAGCAGCTTAGCGCGGGGGACGGATACGCAGTATTTT.